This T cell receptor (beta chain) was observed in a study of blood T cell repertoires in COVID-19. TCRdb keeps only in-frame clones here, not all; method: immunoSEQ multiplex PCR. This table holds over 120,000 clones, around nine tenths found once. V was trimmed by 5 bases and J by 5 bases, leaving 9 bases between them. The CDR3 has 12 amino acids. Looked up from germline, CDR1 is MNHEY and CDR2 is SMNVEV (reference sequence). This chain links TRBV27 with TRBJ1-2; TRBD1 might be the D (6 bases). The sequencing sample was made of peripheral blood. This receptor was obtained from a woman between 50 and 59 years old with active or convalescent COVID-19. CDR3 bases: TGTGCCAGCAGTACAGGGACGTATGGCTACACCTTC. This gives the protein CASSTGTYGYTF.